This T cell receptor beta chain was recorded in a study of T cells in Graves' hyperthyroidism and ophthalmopathy. Study as a whole: Peripheral blood was drawn at first diagnosis, prior to all treatment. The study, taken as a whole, reports: Clonotypes that were expanded in thyroid above 0.001 mostly appeared in blood too.

Authors of the study amplified TCR beta CDR3 regions from RNA transcripts. The HTBI primer set served for first-round RT-PCR of the TCR CDR3. TCRdb called the multiplex PCR reads again in MiXCR, with one record for every CDR3 protein. The repertoire holds about 130,000 distinct CDR3 sequences, roughly 23% seen once, with over 60% in the top ten. The diagnostic basis comprised clinical symptoms, serum thyroxine and TRAb, thyroid ultrasound and orbital computed tomography. The V end lost 0 bases, the J end lost 0 bases, and 18 bases lay between the germline ends. This CDR3 region has 19 residues. The germline V gene has CDR1 LNHNV and CDR2 YYDKDF (reference sequence). This clonotype was counted many times. The antigen is undetermined.

The sequence derives from a woman in her forties or fifties with Graves' hyperthyroidism that later progressed to Graves' ophthalmopathy. The J gene is TRBJ2-1, the V gene TRBV15; the D gene could be TRBD1 or TRBD2 (6 bases each). Sequenced sample: blood. The DNA for the CDR3 is TGTGCCACCAGCAGAGAGGGGGCGGGTCGGGGGAGCTCCTACAATGAGCAGTTCTTC. Translated: CATSREGAGRGSSYNEQFF.